Sequencing of this T cell receptor (beta chain) was carried out in a study of memory CD4+ T cells and cytomegalovirus serostatus (dated by TCRdb to about 2019). At the level of the whole study: The cohort included some 35 healthy adults from Belgium, of whom 9 were CMV seropositive and roughly 25 were CMV seronegative. To replicate a published TCR-based CMV serostatus classifier, the researchers sequenced the CD4+ memory TCRbeta repertoires of a Belgian cohort whose cytomegalovirus serostatus was known.

The Quick-DNA Microprep Kit was used to extract genomic DNA from the sorted cells. TCRbeta DNA was amplified with the immunoSEQ hsTCRbeta kit following the manufacturer's protocol. TCRbeta libraries were sequenced on an Illumina MiSeq instrument. On the authors' methods: Once out-of-frame sequences had been removed, 2,200,000 or so distinct TCRbeta sequences were left, which works out to an average of roughly 72,000 per individual. Two values were used to score each individual: the count of fewer than 200 previously reported CMV-associated TCRbeta sequences and the total count of productive distinct TCRbeta sequences. A beta-binomial model was reimplemented in Python, and random forests from scikit-learn, run with default parameters, were trained on data from the US cohort. Classifier performance on the Belgian cohort was reported as the median AUC with percentile confidence intervals calculated over 10,000 bootstrap iterations. TCRdb re-hosts the immuneACCESS table, in-frame sequences only. Its copies lack some clones; in the studies checked, an unresolved V gene accounts for under half of them, and the cause for the rest is not known. D and trimming come from the DNA, and the V and J calls and clone size come from that table. The sample table shows under 50,000 clones, and 74% are seen once. The ten biggest clones cover 0.9% to 1.5% of the sample.

Broad study findings and their caveats: The original-framework classifier achieved a median bootstrapped AUC of approximately 0.95 with a 95% CI of 0.76-1.00 on the Belgian cohort. Of 164 previously reported CMV-associated TCRbeta sequences, 60 to 85 appeared in the CD4+ memory repertoires, each in one to five individuals. Only CD4+CD45RO+ memory cells were sequenced, unlike the original study, which covered naive and memory CD4+ and CD8+ populations. CMV serostatus prediction reached a median bootstrapped AUC of approximately 0.96 with the original framework and 0.9 to 0.93 with a US-trained random forest. The results were read as suggesting that the CMV-associated TCR signature is, for the most part, present in the CD4+ memory repertoire.

A FACSAria II was used to sort memory CD4+ T cells, defined as single viable CD3+CD4+CD8-CD45RO+ cells. CMV serostatus was determined using a Roche Elecsys assay that detects serum IgG against CMV pp150, pp28, p38 and p52. After the samples were thawed, total CD4+ T cells were enriched through positive selection using CD4 magnetic microbeads. The samples came from a different study that was designed specifically to examine the CD4+ T cell memory repertoire. Peripheral blood mononuclear cells were isolated and cryopreserved according to standard operating procedures, and serum was stored at -80 degrees C. The staining used CD3-PerCP (BW264/56), CD4-APC (RPA-T4), CD45RO-PE (UCHT1) and CD8-Pacific Orange (3B5) antibodies, and Sytox blue was used to exclude non-viable cells. This clone was counted once. It has no known antigen specificity. Base qualities are not at hand, and no much larger clone is one base apart.

The receptor comes from an adult in good health and CMV-seropositive. Sequencing was carried out using memory CD4+ T cells from blood.

The sequenced DNA: TGTGCCAGCAGTGAACTCACTGAAGCTTTCTTT. Its protein reads: CASSELTEAFF. The chain was built from TRBV25-1 and TRBJ1-1; no D gene call is confident. CDR1 MGHDK and CDR2 SYGVNS are derived from the germline V gene. Its CDR3 holds 11 amino acids, cysteine through phenylalanine. Only CDR3 DNA remains: 33 bases, in frame from the first base. V sheds 2 bases and J sheds 4 bases, leaving 2 bases between their ends.